This T cell receptor beta chain derives from a study of Tregs in tolerant kidney transplant recipients. Study-level results: Few patients were studied, so findings need validation in larger groups. The most relevant donor-specific Treg TCRbeta repertoire apparently came from expansion with activated donor B cells.

In germline, CDR1 is SGHDN, CDR2 FVKESK. The CDR3 is 15 residues long. Trimming took 0 bases from V and 0 from J, leaving 5 bases between them. With respect to this clone: The antigen is unknown.

The protocol was immunoSEQ multiplex PCR, while the TCRdb copy is restricted to in-frame clones and leaves out a portion. The profile shows fewer than 40,000 clones, 70% to 85% of them singletons. V gene TRBV14 combines with J gene TRBJ1-4; unclear D gene. The sequencing input was Tregs from blood cultured with allogeneic cells. The clonotype comes from a human donor in good health. This CDR3 reads CASSQDISTNEKLFF. DNA for the CDR3: TGTGCCAGCAGCCAAGACATTTCAACTAATGAAAAACTGTTTTTT.